This section outlines one T cell receptor (beta chain) sequence together with its context. The CDR3 covers 16 residues. The junction had 5 bases not matched to a gene; V was cut back by 1 base and J by 7 bases. Germline values: CDR1 MNHEY, CDR2 SVGAGI. These data belong to a study of CD4 and CD8 cells across lung adenocarcinoma regions. TCRdb recomputed calls from the PCR reads with MiXCR, one row per CDR3 protein. The sample includes several thousand distinct CDR3 sequences, roughly 53% seen only once; the top ten take about 97%. V gene TRBV6-5 combines with J gene TRBJ2-1; 12 bases map to TRBD2. The source material was CD8+ T cells from the center of a lung tumor. This clonotype originated in a male donor with lung adenocarcinoma. The CD4 and CD8 labels of this study may be unreliable. The chain's CDR3 is CASSYWGLAGSNEQFF. The CDR3, as DNA: TGTGCCAGCAGTTACTGGGGACTAGCGGGCTCGAATGAGCAGTTCTTC.